The 26 T cell receptor beta chains listed next were all sequenced from one sample in a study of identifying expanded T cells in peripheral blood. TCRdb's copy holds only in-frame clones and misses some; the assay was immunoSEQ multiplex PCR. The sample comprises just over 90,000 clones, roughly 90% of which are singletons, and approximately 3.9% rests with the top ten. Sample: blood. All receptors come from a person aged 18-69 years in good health.

This clone was picked up a small number of times. The genes are TRBV19 and TRBJ2-3; TRBD1 is a possible D gene (6 bases). V was trimmed by 10 bases and J by 3 bases, leaving 20 bases between them. From germline, CDR1 is LNHDA and CDR2 SQIVND (reference sequence). This CDR3 contains 15 residues. The CDR3 coding sequence is TGTGCCACCCGCCCGGGTGGGGGCAGGACAGATACGCAGTATTTT. Translation gives CATRPGGGRTDTQYF.

The chain joins TRBV10-1 to TRBJ2-3, with D possibly being TRBD1 (5 bases). Germline V lookup: CDR1 WNHNN, CDR2 SYGVQD (reference sequence). This CDR3 comprises 15 residues. The V end lost 3 bases, the J end lost 2 bases, and 12 bases lay between the germline ends. The CDR3 coding sequence is TGCGCCAGCAGTGACCAGGGTGCGGTCACAGATACGCAGTATTTT. Residues: CASSDQGAVTDTQYF.

This rearrangement joins TRBV5-1 to TRBJ2-5; D may be TRBD2 (5 bases). The CDR3 is made up of 16 amino acids. The V end lost 3 bases, the J end lost 5 bases, and 20 bases lay between the germline ends. Germline loops: CDR1 SGHRS, CDR2 YFSETQ. The chain's CDR3 is CASSSISPRRGETQYF. DNA of the CDR3: TGCGCCAGCAGCTCCATAAGCCCACGCCGAGGGGAGACCCAGTACTTC.

This clone has a single count. The chain employs TRBV28 and TRBJ2-7; 8 nucleotides align to TRBD1. CDR1 is MDHEN, CDR2 SYDVKM, per germline. The CDR3 length is 21 residues. The V and J ends lost 7 bases and 2 bases, in that order; junction bases with no gene match: 28. The CDR3: CASTPLFGQGNERGIAYEQYF. The CDR3 coding sequence is TGTGCCAGCACTCCCCTCTTCGGACAGGGAAACGAACGGGGGATCGCCTACGAGCAGTACTTC. The full variable domain, rest sourced from reference TRBV28 and TRBJ2-7, is DVKVTQSSRYLVKRTGEKVFLECVQDMDHENMFWYRQDPGLGLRLIYFSYDVKMKEKGDIPEGYSVSREKKERFSLILESASTNQTSMYLCASTPLFGQGNERGIAYEQYFGPGTRLTVT.

This clone was seen at least ten times. The chain has TRBV4-3 and TRBJ2-1; the match to TRBD2 covers 8 bases. The CDR3 has 16 amino acids. V trimming: 0 bases; J trimming: 3 bases; junction bases outside the gene matches: 4. In germline, CDR1 is LGHNA, CDR2 YSLEER. The CDR3: CASSQDGSGSYNEQFF. CDR3 DNA sequence: TGCGCCAGCAGCCAAGATGGGAGCGGGAGCTACAATGAGCAGTTCTTC.

V usage is TRBV18 and J usage is TRBJ2-2; TRBD2 might be the D (6 bases). The germline V gene encodes CDR1 KGHSH and CDR2 LQKENI. The CDR3 is 16 amino acids. Trimming took off 6 bases at V and 0 bases at J, with 14 bases between the two ends. The CDR3 sequence is CASSSTGGSNTGELFF. In DNA, the CDR3 is TGTGCCAGCTCCTCAACCGGGGGTTCGAACACCGGGGAGCTGTTTTTT.

In its sample, this clone was seen once. The rearrangement uses TRBV19 and TRBJ1-3; TRBD1 might be the D (5 bases). CDR1 LNHDA and CDR2 SQIVND come from the germline V gene (reference sequence). The CDR3 extends over 15 amino acids. V gave up 5 bases and J gave up 0 bases, with 11 bases separating them. CDR3 in DNA: TGTGCCAGTAGTGGGACGGTAAGCTCTGGAAACACCATATATTTT. Its translation is CASSGTVSSGNTIYF.

The chain joins TRBV27 to TRBJ1-1; perhaps TRBD1 as D (5 bases). The CDR3 is 15 amino acids. The V end was cut by 4 bases, the J end by 2 bases, with 14 bases between. Germline V gene sequence: CDR1 MNHEY, CDR2 SMNVEV (reference sequence). The CDR3 DNA is TGTGCCAGCAGTTCGGCAGGGCTAGGTAACACTGAAGCTTTCTTT. The encoded protein is CASSSAGLGNTEAFF.

The table lists this clone with a count of one. The CDR3 sequence: CASRGGRDTQYF. In DNA, the CDR3 is TGTGCCAGCAGGGGGGGGCGGGATACGCAGTATTTT. The V and J genes are TRBV2 and TRBJ2-3; D might be TRBD2 (7 bases). CDR1 is SNHLY, CDR2 FYNNEI, per germline. This CDR3 contains 12 residues. V was shortened by 6 bases and J by 6 bases, with 10 bases between the two germline ends.

The chain recombines TRBV4-1 with TRBJ2-5; D is possibly TRBD1 (6 bases). The germline V gene has CDR1 MGHRA and CDR2 YSYEKL. V was shortened by 11 bases and J by 2 bases, with 18 bases between the two germline ends. The CDR3 runs to 14 residues. The CDR3 region has the DNA TGCGCCTCCTCCAGCAGGGGAAATCAAGAGACCCAGTACTTC. Translated: CASSSRGNQETQYF.

As regards this clone: A far bigger clonotype differs at one base, so this is likely a read error. The chain links TRBV5-8 to TRBJ1-2, with 8 nucleotides matching TRBD1. CDR3 length: 13 amino acids. Germline CDR1 reads SGHTS; CDR2 reads YDEGEE. The ends lost 4 bases at V and 3 bases at J; junction bases unmatched: 2. The CDR3 region is CASSMGQDYGYTF. In DNA form, the CDR3 reads TGTGCCAGCAGCATGGGACAGGACTATGGCTACACCTTC.

The chain combines TRBV18 with TRBJ2-7, with TRBD1 matching over 8 bases. J lost 3 bases, V lost 4 bases, and 5 bases had no gene match. This CDR3 comprises 14 residues. The germline V gene has CDR1 KGHSH and CDR2 LQKENI. The chain's CDR3 is CASSRGQENYEQYF. The DNA for the CDR3 is TGTGCCAGCTCACGGGGACAGGAAAACTACGAGCAGTACTTC.

The chain combines TRBV7-2 with TRBJ2-5; D perhaps matches TRBD1 (6 bases). The CDR3 is made up of 19 amino acids. V lost 0 bases and J lost 6, with 26 bases in between. Germline V lookup: CDR1 SGHTA, CDR2 FQGNSA. The CDR3 loop reads CASSLAKTSSGVIGKTQYF. The CDR3 bases are TGTGCCAGCAGCTTAGCGAAAACCAGTTCAGGGGTTATAGGCAAGACCCAGTACTTC.

V gene TRBV18 combines with J gene TRBJ1-1; D remains ambiguous. This CDR3 has 14 residues. Trimming took off 3 bases at V and 0 bases at J, with 8 bases between the two ends. Germline values: CDR1 KGHSH, CDR2 LQKENI. This CDR3 is CASSPQNMNTEAFF. CDR3 DNA sequence: TGTGCCAGCTCACCCCAAAACATGAACACTGAAGCTTTCTTT. The full variable domain, its missing parts supplied by reference TRBV18 and TRBJ1-1, is NAGVMQNPRHLVRRRGQEARLRCSPMKGHSHVYWYRQLPEEGLKFMVYLQKENIIDESGMPKERFSAEFPKEGPSILRIQQVVRGDSAAYFCASSPQNMNTEAFFGQGTRLTVV.

The chain links TRBV6-5 to TRBJ2-7; 7 nucleotides line up with TRBD2. Trimming cost V 2 bases and J 2 bases; bases outside gene matches: 6. CDR3 size: 15 residues. Germline CDR1 reads MNHEY; CDR2 reads SVGAGI. The CDR3 region is CASSYIAGDAYEQYF. The CDR3 nucleotides are TGTGCCAGCAGTTACATTGCGGGAGATGCCTACGAGCAGTACTTC.

The chain joins TRBV7-2 to TRBJ2-1; 7 nucleotides line up with TRBD2. Germline V gives CDR1 SGHTA, CDR2 FQGNSA. This CDR3 is 15 amino acids long. After removal of 2 bases from V and 3 bases from J, the junction contained 4 bases not matched to a gene. For the CDR3, the DNA is TGTGCCAGCAGCTTAAACGGCGGGAGCTACAATGAGCAGTTCTTC. Translation: CASSLNGGSYNEQFF.

The rearrangement links TRBV27 to TRBJ2-5; 8 bases map to TRBD1. Germline V gives CDR1 MNHEY, CDR2 SMNVEV (reference sequence). V was clipped by 10 bases and J by 4 bases; unmatched bases: 11. The CDR3 extends over 14 amino acids. The CDR3 DNA reads as TGTGCCATCATCGAACAGGGGGTTGGAGAGACCCAGTACTTC. This encodes CAIIEQGVGETQYF.

The J gene is TRBJ2-3, the V gene TRBV9; 10 nucleotides align to TRBD2. Germline V gene data show CDR1 as SGDLS and CDR2 as YYNGEE. The CDR3 spans 15 residues. With 3 bases clipped from V and 1 base from J, the junction kept 2 bases outside the gene matches. The CDR3 bases are TGTGCCAGCAGCGAGCTAGCGGGAGGCACAGATACGCAGTATTTT. Amino acid sequence: CASSELAGGTDTQYF. The entire variable domain, with the rest obtained from reference TRBV9 and TRBJ2-3, is as follows: DSGVTQTPKHLITATGQRVTLRCSPRSGDLSVYWYQQSLDQGLQFLIQYYNGEERAKGNILERFSAQQFPDLHSELNLSSLELGDSALYFCASSELAGGTDTQYFGPGTRLTVL.

The rearrangement uses TRBV10-1 and TRBJ2-1; D could derive from TRBD1 or TRBD2 (5 bases each). From germline, CDR1 is WNHNN and CDR2 SYGVQD (reference sequence). The CDR3 is made up of 14 amino acids. Trimming left V 3 bases short and J 2 bases short, with 8 bases between. This CDR3 reads CASSDRDAYNEQFF. The DNA of the CDR3 is TGCGCCAGCAGTGATCGGGACGCCTACAATGAGCAGTTCTTC.

The CDR3 sequence is CASSVTGTGANVLTF. The CDR3 nucleotides read TGTGCCAGTAGTGTAACAGGGACTGGGGCCAACGTCCTGACTTTC. V usage is TRBV19 and J usage is TRBJ2-6; TRBD1 is a possible D gene (6 bases). Germline CDR1 and CDR2: LNHDA and SQIVND (reference sequence). CDR3 size: 15 residues. Trimming left V 5 bases short and J 2 bases short, with 10 bases between.

The CDR3 sequence is CASSLRDNSPLHF. The CDR3 nucleotides are TGCGCCAGCAGCTTACGGGATAATTCACCCCTCCACTTT. The V gene is TRBV5-1, the J gene TRBJ1-6; the D is unclear. CDR1 is SGHRS and CDR2 is YFSETQ in the germline V gene. CDR3 length: 13 amino acids. Trimming cost V 2 bases and J 5 bases, with 5 bases left between them. Full variable domain (missing parts from reference TRBV5-1 and TRBJ1-6): KAGVTQTPRYLIKTRGQQVTLSCSPISGHRSVSWYQQTPGQGLQFLFEYFSETQRNKGNFPGRFSGRQFSNSRSEMNVSTLELGDSALYLCASSLRDNSPLHFGNGTRLTVT.

The CDR3: CASSFGGTNEKLFF. CDR3 nucleotides: TGTGCCAGCAGCTTCGGGGGGACTAATGAAAAACTGTTTTTT. This chain uses TRBV7-8 with TRBJ1-4; D may be TRBD1 (5 bases). The ends were cut back, 3 bases at V and 2 bases at J, with 7 bases in the middle. Germline values: CDR1 SGHVS, CDR2 FQNEAQ. The CDR3 runs 14 residues. Filled out from reference TRBV7-8 and TRBJ1-4, the complete variable domain reads GAGVSQSPRYKVAKRGQDVALRCDPISGHVSLFWYQQALGQGPEFLTYFQNEAQLDKSGLPSDRFFAERPEGSVSTLKIQRTQQEDSAVYLCASSFGGTNEKLFFGSGTQLSVL.

The count of this clone is one. J is TRBJ2-2 and V is TRBV29-1, with D perhaps matching TRBD2 (6 bases). Germline CDR1 SQVTM, CDR2 ANQGSEA. This CDR3 is built from 12 residues. CDR3 in DNA: TGCGGCGGAGGGAGAGGCACCGGGGAGCTGTTTTTT. Translation: CGGGRGTGELFF.

The chain is built from TRBV27 and TRBJ2-3, with 8 bases fitting TRBD1. Germline assignment: CDR1 MNHEY and CDR2 SMNVEV (reference sequence). The CDR3 contains 17 residues. V shed 5 bases, J shed 2 bases, and the junction held 12 bases outside the gene matches. DNA of the CDR3: TGTGCCAGCAGTCCTTGGGCGGGACAGGCGCTCACAGATACGCAGTATTTT. It yields the protein CASSPWAGQALTDTQYF.

This CDR3 is CASSLSWGGGTGELFF. CDR3 nucleotides: TGTGCCAGCAGTTTATCGTGGGGAGGGGGCACCGGGGAGCTGTTTTTT. The chain is built from TRBV27 and TRBJ2-2, with D possibly being TRBD2 (7 bases). The CDR3 spans 16 residues. The germline V gene encodes CDR1 MNHEY and CDR2 SMNVEV (reference sequence). The V gene lost 0 bases and the J gene lost 4 bases, with 12 bases spanning the gap.

V is TRBV6-6 and J is TRBJ2-7; 8 nucleotides line up with TRBD1. The CDR3 sequence is 14 residues long. Losses at the gene ends were 0 bases for V and 3 bases for J; bases not matched to a gene: 1. Germline-derived CDR1 and CDR2 are MNHNY and SVGAGI (reference sequence). The DNA of the CDR3 is TGTGCCAGCAGTTACTCAACAGGGGGCTACGAGCAGTACTTC. Encoded protein: CASSYSTGGYEQYF.